This TCR beta chain was documented in a study of cytomegalovirus exposure and HLA in healthy donors. The CDR3 runs to 15 residues. J was trimmed by 5 bases and V by 5 bases; bases with no gene match: 7. Germline lookup yields CDR1 LNHDA and CDR2 SQIVND (reference sequence). Of note for this clone: Its antigen is as yet unknown.

The PCR used 60 Vbeta and 13 Jbeta primers. Libraries were prepared by immunoSEQ multiplex PCR; TCRdb keeps only in-frame clonotypes and omits some of them. The sample gives fewer than 150,000 clones, roughly 76% of which show up once; more than 15% is in the top ten. Overall study findings and caveats: Three CMV-associated chains proved CMV antigen-specific in vitro.

The V call is TRBV19, the J call TRBJ2-5, with 11 bases identical to TRBD1. This receptor was obtained from a man in his fifties or sixties in good health and CMV-seropositive. Source material: PBMCs. The CDR3 DNA reads as TGTGCCAGTAGTTCCGTCGGACAGGGGGCGGAGACCCAGTACTTC. Protein: CASSSVGQGAETQYF.